One and the same sample provided the 17 T cell receptor beta chains below, sequenced in a study of cytomegalovirus exposure and HLA in healthy donors. The data were produced by immunoSEQ multiplex PCR, yet TCRdb's version contains in-frame clones alone and is incomplete. The profile shows 40,000 to 60,000 clones, approximately 95% of them singletons. The material sequenced was PBMCs. These receptors came from a woman between 18 and 29 years old in good health and CMV-seropositive.

The rearrangement uses TRBV4-2 and TRBJ1-4; 7 bases fit TRBD1. Germline V gene lookup returns CDR1 LGHNA and CDR2 YNFKEQ. V was pared by 1 base and J by 8 bases, with 1 base of the junction left unmatched. There are 13 residues in the CDR3. CDR3 nucleotides: TGTGCCAGCAGCCAAGCACAGGGGGAAAAACTGTTTTTT. Its translation: CASSQAQGEKLFF.

This chain links TRBV5-6 with TRBJ2-1, with 11 bases fitting TRBD2. The CDR3 runs to 15 residues. Germline values: CDR1 SGHDT, CDR2 YYEEEE. Trimming removed 4 bases from V and 8 bases from J; junction bases left unmatched: 8. In nucleotides, the CDR3 is TGTGCCAGCAGCCTTAGCGGGAGGGCTGTGTATGAGCAGTTCTTC. It specifies CASSLSGRAVYEQFF.

Comments on this clone: The junction departs from the called germline gene at one end, perhaps through a read error. The chain is built from TRBV7-7 and TRBJ2-3; TRBD2 might be the D (6 bases). Germline assignment: CDR1 SSHAT and CDR2 FNYEAQ (reference sequence). The CDR3 is 14 residues long. CDR3 protein: CASSLDGSLDTQYF. As DNA, the CDR3 is TGTGCTAGCAGCTTGGACGGGAGTCTCGATACGCAGTATTTT. Together with reference TRBV7-7 and TRBJ2-3, the CDR3 gives the full variable domain: GAGVSQSPRYKVTKRGQDVTLRCDPISSHATLYWYQQALGQGPEFLTYFNYEAQPDKSGLPSDRFSAERPEGSISTLTIQRTEQRDSAMYRCASSLDGSLDTQYFGPGTRLTVL.

This clone was seen a single time. The V and J genes are TRBV5-4 and TRBJ2-4, with D perhaps TRBD2 (5 bases). Trimming pared 0 bases from V and 5 bases from J, leaving 18 bases between. Germline V lookup: CDR1 SGHNT, CDR2 YYREEE (reference sequence). CDR3 length: 17 residues. The CDR3 reads CASSLGVRGIGENIQYF. CDR3 in DNA: TGTGCCAGCAGCTTGGGTGTCCGGGGTATTGGGGAAAACATTCAGTACTTC.

This chain connects TRBV7-9 to TRBJ2-7, with D possibly TRBD2 on 5 matching bases. CDR3 length: 14 residues. Germline CDR1 and CDR2: SEHNR and FQNEAQ (reference sequence). V was shortened by 1 base and J by 0 bases, with 7 bases between the two germline ends. The CDR3 nucleotides are TGTGCCAGCAGCTTAGGAGGGAACTCCTACGAGCAGTACTTC. Translation gives CASSLGGNSYEQYF.

The CDR3 DNA reads as TGTGCCAGCAGCTCGGCCAACCGGGACACCGAAGGCGGGGAGCTGTTTTTT. It is translated as CASSSANRDTEGGELFF. The chain uses TRBV5-6 and TRBJ2-2; maybe TRBD1 (6 bases). The CDR3 contains 17 residues. Per the germline V gene, CDR1 is SGHDT and CDR2 is YYEEEE. Trimming stripped 3 bases from V and 7 bases from J, with 22 bases between.

This clone has only one observation. V is TRBV6-1 and J is TRBJ2-2, with TRBD2 identical over 7 bases. The CDR3 is made up of 15 amino acids. V trimming: 6 bases; J trimming: 4 bases; junction bases outside the gene matches: 8. Germline V gives CDR1 MNHNS, CDR2 SASEGT. The CDR3 sequence is CASSPAGVVTGELFF. In DNA form, the CDR3 reads TGTGCCAGCAGCCCGGCGGGAGTGGTCACCGGGGAGCTGTTTTTT.

The chain has TRBV5-4 and TRBJ2-3; TRBD2 aligns across 7 bases. Germline V gives CDR1 SGHNT, CDR2 YYREEE (reference sequence). The CDR3 length is 15 residues. Trimming at V came to 2 bases and at J to 1 base, leaving 4 bases not matched to a gene. DNA for the CDR3: TGTGCCAGCAGCTTAGGCGGGAGCGGCACAGATACGCAGTATTTT. Its translation: CASSLGGSGTDTQYF.

The chain's CDR3 is CASSLAGGGKQPQHF. The CDR3 DNA is TGTGCCAGCAGCTTAGCAGGGGGGGGGAAACAGCCCCAGCATTTT. The chain recombines TRBV7-2 with TRBJ1-5, with D maybe TRBD1 (6 bases). Germline V gene lookup returns CDR1 SGHTA and CDR2 FQGNSA. There are 15 residues in the CDR3. With 0 bases removed from V and 7 bases from J, the gap between germline ends came to 13 bases.

The chain couples TRBV15 to TRBJ1-3; D is possibly TRBD1 (6 bases). V gave up 1 base and J gave up 4 bases, with 11 bases separating them. Per the germline V gene, CDR1 is LNHNV and CDR2 is YYDKDF (reference sequence). The CDR3 covers 15 residues. The CDR3 here is CATSRVLGAGNTIYF. In nucleotides, the CDR3 is TGTGCCACCAGCAGAGTACTGGGGGCGGGAAACACCATATATTTT.

This chain uses TRBV19 with TRBJ1-2; D is perhaps TRBD1 (5 bases). The CDR3 runs 15 residues. Trimming took 3 bases from V and 3 from J, leaving 14 bases between them. Germline loops: CDR1 LNHDA, CDR2 SQIVND (reference sequence). CDR3 sequence: CASSIAGGGYYGYTF. CDR3 DNA sequence: TGTGCCAGTAGTATTGCCGGCGGGGGGTACTATGGCTACACCTTC. The full variable domain, with the rest looked up from reference TRBV19 and TRBJ1-2, is DGGITQSPKYLFRKEGQNVTLSCEQNLNHDAMYWYRQDPGQGLRLIYYSQIVNDFQKGDIAEGYSVSREKKESFPLTVTSAQKNPTAFYLCASSIAGGGYYGYTFGSGTRLTVV.

The chain couples TRBV28 to TRBJ2-1, with D possibly TRBD2 on 6 matching bases. V was clipped by 2 bases and J by 6 bases, with 14 bases between them. CDR3 length: 15 amino acids. Germline lookup yields CDR1 MDHEN and CDR2 SYDVKM. The CDR3 DNA reads as TGTGCCAGCAGTTTAGGGGAATTAGCGGCCAATGAGCAGTTCTTC. As protein: CASSLGELAANEQFF.

This clone was seen only once. The chain couples TRBV7-2 to TRBJ2-7; tentatively, D is TRBD1 (5 bases). CDR3 size: 15 residues. V dropped 1 base and J dropped 2 bases, with 12 bases sitting between them. In germline, CDR1 is SGHTA, CDR2 FQGNSA. The CDR3 nucleotides are TGTGCCAGCAGCTTAGAGTCAGGGAAGGCCTACGAGCAGTACTTC. Translation gives CASSLESGKAYEQYF.

The V and J genes are TRBV27 and TRBJ2-1, with D perhaps TRBD2 (5 bases). Trimming took 6 bases from V and 3 from J, leaving 15 bases between them. The CDR3 runs 15 residues. Per germline, CDR1 MNHEY and CDR2 SMNVEV (reference sequence). The CDR3 coding sequence is TGTGCCAGCAGAGGTGAGGGTGCTAGCTACAATGAGCAGTTCTTC. Protein: CASRGEGASYNEQFF.

This rearrangement joins TRBV6-1 to TRBJ2-5; TRBD1 matches at 8 bases. The CDR3 sequence is 15 residues long. CDR1 and CDR2 (germline): MNHNS, SASEGT. With V trimmed by 5 bases and J by 5 bases, 10 bases remained unmatched. DNA of the CDR3: TGTGCCAGCAGTAATACAGGGGGGCAAGGGGAGACCCAGTACTTC. Protein: CASSNTGGQGETQYF.

The rearrangement uses TRBV12-5 and TRBJ2-7; 9 bases are a match to TRBD1. V trimming: 9 bases; J trimming: 5 bases; junction bases outside the gene matches: 8. CDR1 and CDR2 (germline): LGHNT, FRNRAP. CDR3 length: 13 residues. In DNA, the CDR3 is TGTGCTAGCGCAAACAGGGGGCAGAACGAGCAGTACTTC. This translates into CASANRGQNEQYF.

The rearrangement joins TRBV10-3 to TRBJ2-1, with D maybe TRBD2 (6 bases). Germline CDR1 reads ENHRY; CDR2 reads SYGVKD. The V end was cut by 10 bases, the J end by 0 bases, with 22 bases between. This CDR3 spans 17 amino acids. The CDR3 DNA sequence: TGTGCCAGCCGACCCCCCCGTAGCGGCCTCTCCTACAATGAGCAGTTCTTC. Translated: CASRPPRSGLSYNEQFF.